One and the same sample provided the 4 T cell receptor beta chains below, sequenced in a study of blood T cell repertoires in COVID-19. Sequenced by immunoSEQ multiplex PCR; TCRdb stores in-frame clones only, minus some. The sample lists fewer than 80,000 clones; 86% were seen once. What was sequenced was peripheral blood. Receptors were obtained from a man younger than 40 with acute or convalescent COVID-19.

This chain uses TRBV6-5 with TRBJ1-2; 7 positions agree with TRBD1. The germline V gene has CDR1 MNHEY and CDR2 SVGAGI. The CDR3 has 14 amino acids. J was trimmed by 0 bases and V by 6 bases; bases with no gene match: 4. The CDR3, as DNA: TGTGCCAGCAGAAGGGGACAGTCTAACTATGGCTACACCTTC. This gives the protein CASRRGQSNYGYTF.

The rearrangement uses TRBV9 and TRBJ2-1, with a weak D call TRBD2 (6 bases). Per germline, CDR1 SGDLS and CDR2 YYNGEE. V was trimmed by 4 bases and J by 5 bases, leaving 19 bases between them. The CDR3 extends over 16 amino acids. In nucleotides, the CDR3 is TGTGCCAGCAGCCCGCTACCCGGGGGATACGACAATGAGCAGTTCTTC. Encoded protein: CASSPLPGGYDNEQFF.

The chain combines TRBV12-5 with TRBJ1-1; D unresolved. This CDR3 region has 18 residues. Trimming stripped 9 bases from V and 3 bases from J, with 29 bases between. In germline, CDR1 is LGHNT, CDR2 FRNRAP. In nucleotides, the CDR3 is TGTGCTAGCCATCTTGAGATGGGGAGAGTTATGCTAGACACTGAAGCTTTCTTT. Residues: CASHLEMGRVMLDTEAFF.

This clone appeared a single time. CDR3 sequence reads: CASSLNRADGYTF. For the CDR3, the DNA is TGTGCCAGCAGCTTAAACAGGGCCGATGGCTACACCTTC. This sequence joins TRBV27 and TRBJ1-2; possibly TRBD1 for D (6 bases). V was pared by 6 bases and J by 6 bases, with 14 bases between. The CDR3 contains 13 residues. CDR1 is MNHEY, CDR2 SMNVEV, per germline (reference sequence).